Reported below is one TCR beta chain. This clonotype was picked up many times. Which antigen it targets is not known. No qualities accompany the bases; no much larger clone lies one base away. According to the germline V gene, CDR1 reads LGHNA and CDR2 reads YSLEER. V gives up 0 bases and J gives up 2 bases, and the segment between their germline ends measures 10 bases. The CDR3 spans 15 residues, from the cysteine through the phenylalanine. The entry retains the CDR3 DNA only, 45 bases that are in frame from base 1. Every donor in the study was a healthy Caucasian. Three pairs of female monozygotic twins, all aged about 18 to 30 years, were included in the twin cohort. Positive isolation kits from Invitrogen were used to isolate CD4+ and CD8+ T cell populations. The data were obtained in a study of identical twins (TCRdb year 2016). Regarding the study in general: The study deep-sequenced TCR alpha and beta repertoires from monozygotic twins, unrelated adults of various ages and cord blood to test whether fetal clonotypes persist. To rule out contamination, the twin experiments were replicated at different times with different library preparation protocols. Overall study results and their limits: Because the same donors could not be followed over many years, conclusions were based on cross-sectional statistical analysis. Compared with coincidental sharing between unrelated individuals, out-of-frame TCR alpha sequences shared between twins had an excess of sequences with low generation probability. Invariant T cells such as MAIT and iNKT could partly confound zero-insertion analyses, although diverse VJ usage argued against such confounding for most clonotypes. Recombination models systematically underestimated out-of-frame TCR alpha sharing in monozygotic twins but agreed with sharing between unrelated individuals. Excess twin sharing in beta out-of-frame sequences was weaker because fewer shared sequences lowered the signal-to-noise ratio. Fewer insertions were carried by abundant cord blood beta clonotypes, a similar but weaker trend appeared in young adult naive repertoires, and no such trend appeared in memory repertoires.

The library relied on 5' RACE. The reads were generated on an Illumina HiSeq 2000. A universal primer binding site was added through template switching, and the final cDNA carried a unique molecular identifier so that TCR cDNA molecules could be counted accurately. First-strand cDNA for TCR alpha and beta chains was synthesized from specific primers in the conserved constant-segment region. Each cDNA library was double barcoded, with a SMART-Mk sample barcode plus Illumina barcodes, to control for contamination. TruSeq adapter sequences, together with Illumina sample barcodes, were added in two successive PCR steps. The TCR alpha and beta cDNA libraries were sequenced on the Illumina HiSeq platform using custom primers. Per the authors' processing: MiGEC was used to process raw reads and extract unique molecular identifiers, and MiXCR was used to find CDR3 positions. Recombination models were inferred per individual with the repgenHMM and IGoR tools using an EM algorithm. The analysis of shared clonotypes was done with the tcR package in R, with sharing normalized by the product of cloneset sizes. Out-of-frame nonproductive sequences were analyzed to study raw recombination free of thymic and clonal selection effects. TCRdb handled the public reads itself, with Q25 trimming in fastp and clone calling in MiXCR, and kept productive beta chains. Records with the same CDR3 protein are collapsed into one entry carrying the most frequent genes and DNA. What appears here as the V and J calls and clone size reflects TCRdb's work, not the paper's. Recorded for this sample are roughly 500,000 distinct CDR3 sequences; roughly 21% of them occurred a single time. The top ten clones comprise around 1% of the sample.

These same data were also listed under a study on T cells expressing NK-cell markers. The second study's paper adds: TCR beta-chain repertoires were profiled in sorted CD3+CD56+NKG2C+, CD3+CD56+NKG2C- and CD3+CD56-NKG2C+ T-cell subsets from several donors. Of the eight sequenced donors, seven were found to be HCMV-seropositive and one was found to be HCMV-seronegative. To restrict sorting to alphabetaTCR-expressing T cells, an anti-gammadeltaTCR antibody was added in several experiments. In 5 to 7 donors, the dominant CD3+CD56+NKG2C+ clonotypes were found to rank among the top 10 CD8+ clonotypes and to make up roughly 1.0-7.5% of CD8+ T cells. Those dominant clonotypes were again the most abundant among CD3+CD56-NKG2C+ cells in several donors, at about 28.3-65%. It remained unclear whether the expanded NKG2C-expressing T cell clones were specific for HCMV antigens. Randomly selected healthy volunteers, three men and five women, were used as the eight sequenced donors. To determine HCMV serostatus, a commercial ELISA kit was used to detect HCMV-specific IgG in serum. MIGEC was used to demultiplex reads and group the reads by UMI, and MiTCR was used to assemble and quantify clonotypes. Only TCR cDNA sequences supported by at least two reads were kept to exclude erroneous sequences. Downstream repertoire analysis used the tcR package, and clonotypes were matched across fractions by CDR3 nucleotide sequence plus V segment. VDJmatch was used to annotate antigen specificity against VDJdb, with one amino acid substitution allowed in CDR3.

Sequencing was carried out using CD4+ T cells sorted from blood. This chain is built from TRBV4-3 and TRBJ1-2; the D gene cannot be named for sure. This receptor was identified in a woman between 18 and 29 years old in good health. CDR3 region: CASSQDSRNNYGYTF. In nucleotides, the sequence is TGCGCCAGCAGCCAAGATTCCCGGAACAACTATGGCTACACCTTC.